Included here is one T cell receptor beta chain sequence, with context. What it recognizes is unknown. The same CDR3 is also encoded by other DNA sequences in this sample. This entry is derived from a study of shared clonotypes between healthy human individuals. Germline V CDR1 and CDR2: SGHNT, YENEEA. V shed 4 bases and J shed 0 bases, with 6 bases lying between them. The CDR3 has 14 amino acids. All of the donors resided in Nashville, Tennessee, and each was a Caucasian adult. The study's findings and limits: Four donors had about 5% of their naive CD4 clonotypes in common. In the sorted subsets, rarefaction showed sequencing was incomplete despite large depth.

The test was conducted at deep level. The data were produced by immunoSEQ multiplex PCR, yet TCRdb's version contains in-frame clones alone and is incomplete. The table shows approximately 2.1 million clones, with more than 85% occurring only once. The sample was naive CD4+ T cells from PBMCs. Specified subset: CD45RA+ positively selected. The rearrangement joins TRBV11-3 to TRBJ2-2; D perhaps matches TRBD1 (5 bases). The sequence was collected from a man between 18 and 29 years old in good health. Some clones in this sample may be carry-over from other donors' samples. The CDR3 sequence is CASSSGPNTGELFF. The DNA for the CDR3 is TGTGCCAGCAGCTCAGGGCCGAACACCGGGGAGCTGTTTTTT.